The source of this T cell receptor (beta chain) is a study of T cells after yellow fever vaccination. Study findings and constraints: Among primary-vaccination clones, most reappeared after the booster, at 95% to 96% for CD4 and under 90% for CD8. Abundant clonotypes from the bulk population could have been carried over as contaminants into FACS-sorted repertoires. Just a small share of clonotypes turned up in the CD4 compartment as well as the CD8 compartment.

The CDR3 has 14 amino acids. V lost 5 bases and J 7 bases, leaving 15 bases between the germline ends. Germline lookup yields CDR1 MNHNS and CDR2 SASEGT. There are a few counts of this clonotype. Its cognate antigen is unknown. TCRdb reprocessed the 5' RACE reads via MiXCR and lists one record per CDR3 protein. The sample holds about 320,000 distinct CDR3 sequences, about 10% seen once. The TCR was taken from a man in his late teens or twenties who received the YFV17D yellow fever vaccine. The sequenced sample was CD4+ T cells sorted from PBMCs, obtained 45 days after the yellow fever booster vaccination. The V and J genes are TRBV6-1 and TRBJ1-5; D is perhaps TRBD1 (6 bases). The CDR3: CASSLDSGGQPQHF. DNA for the CDR3: TGTGCCAGCAGTCTGGACAGCGGTGGGCAGCCCCAGCATTTT.